This T cell receptor (beta chain) was identified during a study of T cells in tuberculosis. The data were produced by immunoSEQ multiplex PCR, yet TCRdb's version contains in-frame clones alone and is incomplete. The table records approximately 60,000 clones, 81% of them present only once. Trimming took off 3 bases at V and 3 bases at J, with 7 bases between the two ends. Germline V gives CDR1 SSHAT, CDR2 FNYEAQ (reference sequence). The CDR3 is 13 residues long. Thawed, overnight-rested PBMC were stained with GMM-loaded CD1B tetramer, viability dye and anti-CD3, then sorted. CD1B tetramers were loaded with Rhodococcus equi-derived C32 glucose monomycolate. PBMC for tetramer sorting were first depleted of CD14-expressing monocytes.

Sequenced input: CD1b-GMM tetramer-negative cells sorted from PBMCs. This chain links TRBV7-7 with TRBJ2-3, with D perhaps TRBD2 (6 bases). The clonotype was recovered from an adult woman with latent tuberculosis. The DNA for the CDR3 is TGTGCCAGCAGCTTGGGACTTACAGATACGCAGTATTTT. Protein sequence: CASSLGLTDTQYF.